This T cell receptor (beta chain) was retrieved from a study of T cell responses to AZD1222 COVID-19 vaccine. Study-level results: Sampling that yielded the repertoires occurred only after the peak T cell response. A rise in Spike-specific TCR breadth and depth followed two AZD1222 doses. The CD4 TCRs associated with vaccination extended across spike and predominated at 160-218 and 743-854.

The CDR3 extends over 14 amino acids. With 0 bases removed from V and 5 bases from J, the gap between germline ends came to 8 bases. Germline assignment: CDR1 LNHDA and CDR2 SQIVND (reference sequence). A remark on this clone: Its target is unknown.

The method was immunoSEQ multiplex PCR; TCRdb's version includes in-frame clones alone and lacks a portion of them. This sample carries approximately 25,000 clones, about 92% of them seen once, and the ten largest clones take 6.5% to 9%. The sequenced sample was peripheral blood, obtained 28 days after the second AZD1222 dose. This sequence originates from an adult who received the AZD1222 COVID-19 vaccine. The rearrangement uses TRBV19 and TRBJ2-1; D is uncertain. The CDR3 DNA reads TGTGCCAGTAGTATAGATTTGGCGAACAATGAGCAGTTCTTC. Translated, it gives CASSIDLANNEQFF.